Following are 32 T cell receptor beta chains from one sample sequenced in a study of cytomegalovirus exposure and HLA in healthy donors. Repertoires were generated with immunoSEQ multiplex PCR, while TCRdb's copy carries only in-frame clones and drops some. Found here are some 100,000 clones, 88% of them singletons; the top ten hold more than 1.5%. Source material: PBMCs. These receptors were obtained from a man younger than 35 in good health and CMV-seronegative.

The chain combines TRBV11-2 with TRBJ1-5; perhaps TRBD1 as D (5 bases). The CDR3 runs to 15 residues. Germline CDR1 and CDR2: SGHAT and FQNNGV. V gave up 4 bases and J gave up 0 bases, with 10 bases separating them. Here the CDR3 reads CASSWSRDSNQPQHF. DNA for the CDR3: TGTGCCAGCAGCTGGTCCAGGGATAGCAATCAGCCCCAGCATTTT.

This chain joins TRBV7-2 and TRBJ1-6; a possible D gene is TRBD1 (5 bases). CDR1 is SGHTA, CDR2 FQGNSA, per germline. The CDR3 extends over 13 amino acids. V lost 2 bases and J 9 bases, leaving 8 bases between the germline ends. CDR3 region: CASSLQGGSPLHF. The CDR3 DNA follows: TGTGCCAGCAGCTTACAGGGTGGTTCACCCCTCCACTTT.

The chain uses TRBV27 and TRBJ2-7, with 9 bases matching TRBD1. The CDR3 contains 15 residues. Per the germline V gene, CDR1 is MNHEY and CDR2 is SMNVEV (reference sequence). The V gene end was trimmed by 5 bases and the J gene end by 0 bases; junction bases not matched to a gene: 5. The CDR3 protein is CASSPGQGYSYEQYF. The CDR3 bases are TGTGCCAGCAGTCCCGGACAGGGGTACTCCTACGAGCAGTACTTC.

The chain links TRBV2 to TRBJ1-4; possibly TRBD1 for D (6 bases). This CDR3 is built from 14 residues. V was pared by 6 bases and J by 13 bases, with 21 bases between. Germline V gene lookup returns CDR1 SNHLY and CDR2 FYNNEI. The CDR3 nucleotides read TGTGCCAGCAGCGTGATACAGGGTTTGTCGGGACTGTTTTTT. Translating gives CASSVIQGLSGLFF.

The genes are TRBV5-6 and TRBJ2-1; D gene ambiguous. Germline CDR1 SGHDT, CDR2 YYEEEE. Trimming removed 4 bases from V and 10 bases from J, with 12 bases in between. This CDR3 comprises 12 residues. CDR3 sequence: CASSIGYREQFF. CDR3 bases: TGTGCCAGCAGCATCGGGTATCGGGAGCAGTTCTTC.

V and J are TRBV9 and TRBJ2-7; TRBD1 is a possible D gene (6 bases). Germline values: CDR1 SGDLS, CDR2 YYNGEE. V dropped 4 bases and J dropped 4 bases, with 18 bases sitting between them. CDR3 length: 15 amino acids. For the CDR3, the DNA is TGTGCCAGCAGCACAGACCCGGGACATACTTACGAGCAGTACTTC. This codes for CASSTDPGHTYEQYF.

Only a few counts were recorded for this clone. This chain joins TRBV27 and TRBJ2-1; 16 bases map to TRBD2. CDR1 is MNHEY and CDR2 is SMNVEV in the germline V gene (reference sequence). J was trimmed by 4 bases and V by 5 bases; bases with no gene match: 14. CDR3 size: 20 residues. In DNA form, the CDR3 reads TGTGCCAGCAGTGCCCAGGGGACTAGCGGGGGGGGTGGGGCTTACAATGAGCAGTTCTTC. It specifies CASSAQGTSGGGGAYNEQFF.

CDR3 coding DNA: TGTGCCAGCAGGAGAGCGGCCCTCTCCTACAATGAGCAGTTCTTC. Translating gives CASRRAALSYNEQFF. The V gene is TRBV2, the J gene TRBJ2-1; D perhaps matches TRBD2 (5 bases). This CDR3 contains 15 residues. In germline, CDR1 is SNHLY, CDR2 FYNNEI. V lost 6 bases and J 0 bases, leaving 12 bases between the germline ends.

The chain recombines TRBV27 with TRBJ2-1, with 9 bases identical to TRBD2. The CDR3 runs to 17 residues. Trimming at V came to 1 base and at J to 6 bases, leaving 10 bases not matched to a gene. Germline-derived CDR1 and CDR2 are MNHEY and SMNVEV (reference sequence). CDR3 amino acids: CASSLFQAGGRSNEQFF. CDR3 bases: TGTGCCAGCAGTTTATTTCAAGCGGGAGGAAGGAGCAATGAGCAGTTCTTC.

V is TRBV4-1 and J is TRBJ1-1; D gene ambiguous. The CDR3 has 14 amino acids. V lost 0 bases, J lost 3 bases, and 8 bases lay in between. Germline V gives CDR1 MGHRA, CDR2 YSYEKL. The CDR3, as DNA: TGCGCCAGCAGCCAAGAGTCGGGTTACACTGAAGCTTTCTTT. Translated, it gives CASSQESGYTEAFF.

The chain couples TRBV10-2 to TRBJ1-6; D not certain. V shed 7 bases and J shed 7 bases, with 17 bases lying between them. The length of the CDR3 is 15 residues. Germline V gene data show CDR1 as WSHSY and CDR2 as SAAADI. The CDR3 nucleotides are TGCGCCAGCAAACCCCGGGGAGAATGGAATTCACCCCTCCACTTT. Translation: CASKPRGEWNSPLHF.

The rearrangement links TRBV19 to TRBJ2-1; 9 bases are shared with TRBD2. J gave up 4 bases and V 4 bases, and 5 bases lay outside the gene matches. Germline V gene lookup returns CDR1 LNHDA and CDR2 SQIVND (reference sequence). CDR3 length equals 15 residues. The CDR3 DNA reads as TGTGCCAGTAGTAAGACTAGCGGACGGTACAATGAGCAGTTCTTC. Translated: CASSKTSGRYNEQFF.

The chain combines TRBV11-2 with TRBJ2-1; 13 bases line up with TRBD2. CDR1 is SGHAT, CDR2 FQNNGV, per germline. CDR3 length equals 16 residues. The V gene end was trimmed by 4 bases and the J gene end by 7 bases; junction bases not matched to a gene: 7. The chain's CDR3 is CASSSTTSGGRNEQFF. In DNA, the CDR3 is TGTGCCAGCAGCTCGACGACTAGCGGGGGGAGGAATGAGCAGTTCTTC.

The rearrangement uses TRBV7-2 and TRBJ1-3; D is unresolved. Trimming pared 6 bases from V and 0 bases from J, leaving 6 bases between. Per germline, CDR1 SGHTA and CDR2 FQGNSA. This CDR3 has 13 residues. The chain's CDR3 is CASRRDSGNTIYF. The CDR3 nucleotides are TGTGCCAGCAGACGGGACTCTGGAAACACCATATATTTT.

This chain uses TRBV27 with TRBJ2-2, with 10 bases aligning to TRBD2. There are 16 residues in the CDR3. CDR1 is MNHEY, CDR2 SMNVEV, per germline (reference sequence). The trim removed 3 bases at V and 4 bases at J, leaving 5 bases unmatched. CDR3 loop: CASSFKAGGPTGELFF. Written as DNA, the CDR3 is TGTGCCAGCAGTTTTAAAGCGGGGGGGCCCACCGGGGAGCTGTTTTTT.

The chain recombines TRBV9 with TRBJ1-2; TRBD1 might be the D (5 bases). The CDR3 sequence is 14 residues long. Germline CDR1 reads SGDLS; CDR2 reads YYNGEE. Deletions cut 4 bases from V and 8 bases from J, with 18 bases between. CDR3 in DNA: TGTGCCAGCAGCCCCACCCTTGGGGCGCAGGGCTACACCTTC. Translation gives CASSPTLGAQGYTF.

The DNA for the CDR3 is TGTGCCAGCTCGGGGACAGCCACTGAAGCTTTCTTT. Translation gives CASSGTATEAFF. V usage is TRBV18 and J usage is TRBJ1-1; 7 positions agree with TRBD1. Germline assignment: CDR1 KGHSH and CDR2 LQKENI. The CDR3 is 12 amino acids. The trim removed 6 bases at V and 4 bases at J, leaving 2 bases unmatched.

The V and J genes are TRBV10-1 and TRBJ1-2; D unclear. This CDR3 contains 13 residues. With 2 bases removed from V and 4 bases from J, the gap between germline ends came to 8 bases. Germline V gene sequence: CDR1 WNHNN, CDR2 SYGVQD (reference sequence). The CDR3 spells CASSENSFYGYTF. In DNA, the CDR3 is TGCGCCAGCAGTGAGAACAGCTTCTATGGCTACACCTTC.

The genes are TRBV28 and TRBJ2-1, with D maybe TRBD2 (6 bases). V lost 6 bases to trimming and J lost 9 bases, with 18 bases between them. The germline V gene has CDR1 MDHEN and CDR2 SYDVKM. The CDR3 runs 14 residues. The CDR3 here is CASRPGTPLGEQFF. CDR3 sequence (DNA): TGTGCCAGCAGACCGGGGACTCCACTGGGTGAGCAGTTCTTC.

The V call is TRBV19, the J call TRBJ1-2; 12 bases line up with TRBD1. The V gene's germline CDR1 is LNHDA and CDR2 SQIVND (reference sequence). Trimming at V came to 3 bases and at J to 2 bases, leaving 13 bases not matched to a gene. There are 19 residues in the CDR3. The CDR3 is CASSIRPRDRGLWNYGYTF. The CDR3 coding sequence is TGTGCCAGTAGTATTCGTCCCCGGGACAGGGGGCTTTGGAACTATGGCTACACCTTC.

This clone was seen only once. The chain employs TRBV5-6 and TRBJ2-2; D possibly corresponds to TRBD1 (6 bases). The CDR3 consists of 17 residues. V lost 2 bases and J lost 5, with 19 bases in between. CDR1 is SGHDT and CDR2 is YYEEEE in the germline V gene. The CDR3 region has the DNA TGTGCCAGCAGCTTAGGGACAACGGGTATTGGAACCGGGGAGCTGTTTTTT. Amino acids: CASSLGTTGIGTGELFF.

J is TRBJ2-7 and V is TRBV4-1; TRBD2 matches at 10 bases. The germline CDR1 and CDR2 sequences are MGHRA and YSYEKL. The length of the CDR3 is 18 residues. Trimming at V came to 0 bases and at J to 0 bases, leaving 8 bases not matched to a gene. For the CDR3, the DNA is TGCGCCAGCAGCCAAGATCAGGTAGCGGGAGGCCCCTCCTACGAGCAGTACTTC. As protein: CASSQDQVAGGPSYEQYF.

V is TRBV13 and J is TRBJ1-1, with 8 bases aligning to TRBD1. This CDR3 region has 14 residues. Germline values: CDR1 PRHDT, CDR2 FYEKMQ (reference sequence). The V segment lost 5 bases and the J segment 11 bases; nucleotides outside the gene matches: 13. As DNA, the CDR3 is TGTGCCAGCAGCCCTCAGGGGGCGTTTGTTTATGCTTTCTTT. Residues: CASSPQGAFVYAFF.

The chain links TRBV2 to TRBJ1-3; 7 positions match TRBD1. The CDR3 consists of 15 residues. J was trimmed by 2 bases and V by 7 bases; bases with no gene match: 8. Germline loops: CDR1 SNHLY, CDR2 FYNNEI. CDR3 sequence: CASKTRTGPGNTIYF. The CDR3 bases are TGTGCCAGCAAAACCCGGACAGGTCCTGGAAACACCATATATTTT.

The chain joins TRBV4-3 to TRBJ2-7; D possibly corresponds to TRBD2 (5 bases). From germline, CDR1 is LGHNA and CDR2 YSLEER. The CDR3 spans 14 residues. Between the trimmed V and J ends, which lost 0 bases and 2 bases, there was a span of 8 bases. CDR3 in amino acids: CASSQDGGTYEQYF. CDR3 sequence (DNA): TGCGCCAGCAGCCAAGATGGAGGCACCTACGAGCAGTACTTC.

The chain recombines TRBV7-6 with TRBJ2-1, with 9 nucleotides matching TRBD2. V was pared by 2 bases and J by 9 bases, with 8 bases of the junction left unmatched. Germline CDR1 and CDR2: SGHVS and FNYEAQ. The CDR3 loop spans 15 amino acids. The DNA of the CDR3 is TGTGCCAGCAGCTTATCACTAGCGGGTTTTTCTGAGCAGTTCTTC. It is translated as CASSLSLAGFSEQFF. The full variable domain, in which reference TRBV7-6 and TRBJ2-1 provide the parts outside the CDR3, is GAGVSQSPRYKVTKRGQDVALRCDPISGHVSLYWYRQALGQGPEFLTYFNYEAQQDKSGLPNDRFSAERPEGSISTLTIQRTEQRDSAMYRCASSLSLAGFSEQFFGPGTRLTVL.

Points on this clone: The sample has other DNA sequences that encode this CDR3 too. The V and J genes are TRBV20-1 and TRBJ2-7, with 7 bases lining up with TRBD1. The CDR3 covers 11 residues. Trimming removed 5 bases from V and 3 bases from J; junction bases left unmatched: 1. The germline CDR1 and CDR2 sequences are DFQATT and SNEGSKA (reference sequence). The CDR3 DNA is TGCAGTGCTGGGGACAGCTACGAGCAGTACTTC. This translates into CSAGDSYEQYF.

This clone was seen once. The rearrangement links TRBV11-2 to TRBJ1-2, with TRBD1 identical over 11 bases. Per the germline V gene, CDR1 is SGHAT and CDR2 is FQNNGV. V trimming: 5 bases; J trimming: 0 bases; junction bases outside the gene matches: 5. This CDR3 contains 16 residues. The CDR3 DNA reads TGTGCCAGCAGCATACGGACAGGGGGCTCTAACTATGGCTACACCTTC. Protein: CASSIRTGGSNYGYTF.

The chain joins TRBV27 to TRBJ1-6; weak D call: TRBD1 (5 bases). The CDR3 is 16 amino acids. Looked up from germline, CDR1 is MNHEY and CDR2 is SMNVEV (reference sequence). Trimming stripped 4 bases from V and 0 bases from J, with 10 bases between. CDR3 sequence (DNA): TGTGCCAGCAGTTCCATGGACAACTCCTATAATTCACCCCTCCACTTT. It yields the protein CASSSMDNSYNSPLHF.

Worth noting for this clone: This CDR3 is also generated by other DNA sequences in the sample. The chain recombines TRBV18 with TRBJ1-2, with 7 bases aligning to TRBD1. Per germline, CDR1 KGHSH and CDR2 LQKENI. There are 13 residues in the CDR3. V dropped 3 bases and J dropped 3; count of bases not matched to a gene: 1. DNA for the CDR3: TGTGCCAGCTCACCCGGGACAGACTATGGCTACACCTTC. Translated: CASSPGTDYGYTF.

A few counts support this clone. The J gene is TRBJ1-6, the V gene TRBV14; 8 bases agree with TRBD1. V was clipped by 4 bases and J by 8 bases; unmatched bases: 7. Germline CDR1 and CDR2: SGHDN and FVKESK. CDR3 length: 15 residues. In nucleotides, the CDR3 is TGTGCCAGCAGCCCGACAGGGGTAATGGATTCACCCCTCCACTTT. This codes for CASSPTGVMDSPLHF.

The J gene is TRBJ1-6, the V gene TRBV7-8; weak D call: TRBD1 (6 bases). Germline loops: CDR1 SGHVS, CDR2 FQNEAQ. Trimming stripped 3 bases from V and 5 bases from J, with 8 bases between. This CDR3 is 14 amino acids long. CDR3 protein: CASSFGQHNSPLHF. DNA for the CDR3: TGTGCCAGCAGCTTCGGACAGCATAATTCACCCCTCCACTTT.